This T cell receptor (beta chain) came from a study of T cells after yellow fever vaccination (dated by TCRdb to about 2019). Some background on the complete study: Libraries from fractions with low cell numbers were prepared with the SMART-Seq v4 Ultra Low Input RNA kit. Blood was drawn at multiple timepoints before and after primary and secondary immunization, with bulk PBMC replicates and cell subsets isolated. Two healthy male donors, one aged 18 to 30 and one aged 30 to 40 years, made up the cohort. Bulk TCR alpha and beta repertoires were sequenced longitudinally to track T-cell clones before and after primary and booster YFV17D yellow fever vaccination.

The sample's treatment or condition, from its label and the paper: live attenuated yellow fever vaccine strain. At every blood-draw timepoint, two biological replicates of bulk PBMCs were collected. PBMCs were isolated from peripheral blood using a standard Ficoll-Paque protocol. TriZol was used to extract RNA from bulk PBMCs, CD4 and CD8 fractions, and dextramer-positive and dextramer-negative fractions. What the research found in general, with its limitations: The secondary T-cell response was weaker than the primary response but faster, peaking on day 5 instead of day 15. Computational filtering was needed because FACS-sorted repertoires could contain abundant contaminating clonotypes from the bulk population. Most clones expanded after primary vaccination were re-detected after the booster (approximately 95% of CD4 and roughly 87% of CD8), suggesting broad memory maintenance. Because the study included only a couple of donors, the extent to which the findings can be generalized is limited. A small fraction of clonotypes showed up in both the CD4 and CD8 compartments, probably as a result of convergent recombination.

This clonotype has just a few counts. The target of this receptor is not known. Per-base quality was not reported, and no clone a single base away is much larger than it. V has 11 bases trimmed and J has 2 bases trimmed; junction bases matching no gene number 10. The germline V gene yields ENHRY for CDR1 and SYGVKD for CDR2. Including the terminal cysteine and phenylalanine, the CDR3 comprises 14 residues. The entry retains the CDR3 DNA only, 42 bases that are in frame from base 1. Sequencing instrument: Illumina NovaSeq 6000. Synthesis of TCR cDNA relied on 5'RACE template switching, a step that introduced a universal primer site along with unique molecular identifiers. cDNA synthesis was primed from both the TCR alpha and TCR beta constant segments. Libraries were amplified in two PCR steps, with sample barcodes and sequencing adapters added in the second step. Sequencing of the libraries was done on either Illumina HiSeq 2500 (2x100 bp) or NovaSeq (2x150 bp). Under the source paper's analysis protocol: MIGEC was used to demultiplex reads and collapse the reads into UMI consensus sequences, and MiXCR was used for V(D)J alignment. Vaccine-responding clonotypes were defined with edgeR using replicate PBMC samples, requiring FDR below 0.01 and a log2 fold change above 5 up to day 15. Each bulk clonotype was labeled CD4 or CD8 based on which sequenced repertoire, CD4 or CD8, contained the clonotype at higher abundance. The public reads were reanalyzed by TCRdb: fastp trimming at Q25, MiXCR alignment, in-frame beta chains only. Rows merge per CDR3 protein into single entries with the most common DNA and genes. V and J calls and clone size were set by TCRdb, not the authors. This sample gives hundreds of thousands of distinct CDR3 sequences in total; over 4% of them show up just once. The ten largest clones take up 20% to 25% of the sample.

This sequence uses TRBV10-3 and TRBJ2-5; 8 bases in the junction line up with TRBD2. The sample was PBMCs, taken 5 days after the yellow fever booster vaccination. This TCR was sampled from a man younger than 35 who received the YFV17D yellow fever vaccine. CDR3 loop: CAVQGSGGQETQYF. The nucleotide sequence is TGTGCCGTACAGGGCAGCGGGGGTCAAGAGACCCAGTACTTC.